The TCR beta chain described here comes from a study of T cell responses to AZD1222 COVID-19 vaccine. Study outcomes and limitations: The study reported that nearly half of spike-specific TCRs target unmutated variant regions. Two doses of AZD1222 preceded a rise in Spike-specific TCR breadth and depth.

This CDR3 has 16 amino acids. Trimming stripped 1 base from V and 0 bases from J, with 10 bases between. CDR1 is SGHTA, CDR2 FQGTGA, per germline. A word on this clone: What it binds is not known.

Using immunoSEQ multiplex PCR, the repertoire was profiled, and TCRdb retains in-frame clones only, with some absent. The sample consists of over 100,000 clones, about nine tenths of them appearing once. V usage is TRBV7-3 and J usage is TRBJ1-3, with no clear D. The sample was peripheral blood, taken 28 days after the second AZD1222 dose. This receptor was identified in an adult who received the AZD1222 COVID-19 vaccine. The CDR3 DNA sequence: TGTGCCAGCAGCTTAAACCCAGGCCTCTCTGGAAACACCATATATTTT. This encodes CASSLNPGLSGNTIYF.